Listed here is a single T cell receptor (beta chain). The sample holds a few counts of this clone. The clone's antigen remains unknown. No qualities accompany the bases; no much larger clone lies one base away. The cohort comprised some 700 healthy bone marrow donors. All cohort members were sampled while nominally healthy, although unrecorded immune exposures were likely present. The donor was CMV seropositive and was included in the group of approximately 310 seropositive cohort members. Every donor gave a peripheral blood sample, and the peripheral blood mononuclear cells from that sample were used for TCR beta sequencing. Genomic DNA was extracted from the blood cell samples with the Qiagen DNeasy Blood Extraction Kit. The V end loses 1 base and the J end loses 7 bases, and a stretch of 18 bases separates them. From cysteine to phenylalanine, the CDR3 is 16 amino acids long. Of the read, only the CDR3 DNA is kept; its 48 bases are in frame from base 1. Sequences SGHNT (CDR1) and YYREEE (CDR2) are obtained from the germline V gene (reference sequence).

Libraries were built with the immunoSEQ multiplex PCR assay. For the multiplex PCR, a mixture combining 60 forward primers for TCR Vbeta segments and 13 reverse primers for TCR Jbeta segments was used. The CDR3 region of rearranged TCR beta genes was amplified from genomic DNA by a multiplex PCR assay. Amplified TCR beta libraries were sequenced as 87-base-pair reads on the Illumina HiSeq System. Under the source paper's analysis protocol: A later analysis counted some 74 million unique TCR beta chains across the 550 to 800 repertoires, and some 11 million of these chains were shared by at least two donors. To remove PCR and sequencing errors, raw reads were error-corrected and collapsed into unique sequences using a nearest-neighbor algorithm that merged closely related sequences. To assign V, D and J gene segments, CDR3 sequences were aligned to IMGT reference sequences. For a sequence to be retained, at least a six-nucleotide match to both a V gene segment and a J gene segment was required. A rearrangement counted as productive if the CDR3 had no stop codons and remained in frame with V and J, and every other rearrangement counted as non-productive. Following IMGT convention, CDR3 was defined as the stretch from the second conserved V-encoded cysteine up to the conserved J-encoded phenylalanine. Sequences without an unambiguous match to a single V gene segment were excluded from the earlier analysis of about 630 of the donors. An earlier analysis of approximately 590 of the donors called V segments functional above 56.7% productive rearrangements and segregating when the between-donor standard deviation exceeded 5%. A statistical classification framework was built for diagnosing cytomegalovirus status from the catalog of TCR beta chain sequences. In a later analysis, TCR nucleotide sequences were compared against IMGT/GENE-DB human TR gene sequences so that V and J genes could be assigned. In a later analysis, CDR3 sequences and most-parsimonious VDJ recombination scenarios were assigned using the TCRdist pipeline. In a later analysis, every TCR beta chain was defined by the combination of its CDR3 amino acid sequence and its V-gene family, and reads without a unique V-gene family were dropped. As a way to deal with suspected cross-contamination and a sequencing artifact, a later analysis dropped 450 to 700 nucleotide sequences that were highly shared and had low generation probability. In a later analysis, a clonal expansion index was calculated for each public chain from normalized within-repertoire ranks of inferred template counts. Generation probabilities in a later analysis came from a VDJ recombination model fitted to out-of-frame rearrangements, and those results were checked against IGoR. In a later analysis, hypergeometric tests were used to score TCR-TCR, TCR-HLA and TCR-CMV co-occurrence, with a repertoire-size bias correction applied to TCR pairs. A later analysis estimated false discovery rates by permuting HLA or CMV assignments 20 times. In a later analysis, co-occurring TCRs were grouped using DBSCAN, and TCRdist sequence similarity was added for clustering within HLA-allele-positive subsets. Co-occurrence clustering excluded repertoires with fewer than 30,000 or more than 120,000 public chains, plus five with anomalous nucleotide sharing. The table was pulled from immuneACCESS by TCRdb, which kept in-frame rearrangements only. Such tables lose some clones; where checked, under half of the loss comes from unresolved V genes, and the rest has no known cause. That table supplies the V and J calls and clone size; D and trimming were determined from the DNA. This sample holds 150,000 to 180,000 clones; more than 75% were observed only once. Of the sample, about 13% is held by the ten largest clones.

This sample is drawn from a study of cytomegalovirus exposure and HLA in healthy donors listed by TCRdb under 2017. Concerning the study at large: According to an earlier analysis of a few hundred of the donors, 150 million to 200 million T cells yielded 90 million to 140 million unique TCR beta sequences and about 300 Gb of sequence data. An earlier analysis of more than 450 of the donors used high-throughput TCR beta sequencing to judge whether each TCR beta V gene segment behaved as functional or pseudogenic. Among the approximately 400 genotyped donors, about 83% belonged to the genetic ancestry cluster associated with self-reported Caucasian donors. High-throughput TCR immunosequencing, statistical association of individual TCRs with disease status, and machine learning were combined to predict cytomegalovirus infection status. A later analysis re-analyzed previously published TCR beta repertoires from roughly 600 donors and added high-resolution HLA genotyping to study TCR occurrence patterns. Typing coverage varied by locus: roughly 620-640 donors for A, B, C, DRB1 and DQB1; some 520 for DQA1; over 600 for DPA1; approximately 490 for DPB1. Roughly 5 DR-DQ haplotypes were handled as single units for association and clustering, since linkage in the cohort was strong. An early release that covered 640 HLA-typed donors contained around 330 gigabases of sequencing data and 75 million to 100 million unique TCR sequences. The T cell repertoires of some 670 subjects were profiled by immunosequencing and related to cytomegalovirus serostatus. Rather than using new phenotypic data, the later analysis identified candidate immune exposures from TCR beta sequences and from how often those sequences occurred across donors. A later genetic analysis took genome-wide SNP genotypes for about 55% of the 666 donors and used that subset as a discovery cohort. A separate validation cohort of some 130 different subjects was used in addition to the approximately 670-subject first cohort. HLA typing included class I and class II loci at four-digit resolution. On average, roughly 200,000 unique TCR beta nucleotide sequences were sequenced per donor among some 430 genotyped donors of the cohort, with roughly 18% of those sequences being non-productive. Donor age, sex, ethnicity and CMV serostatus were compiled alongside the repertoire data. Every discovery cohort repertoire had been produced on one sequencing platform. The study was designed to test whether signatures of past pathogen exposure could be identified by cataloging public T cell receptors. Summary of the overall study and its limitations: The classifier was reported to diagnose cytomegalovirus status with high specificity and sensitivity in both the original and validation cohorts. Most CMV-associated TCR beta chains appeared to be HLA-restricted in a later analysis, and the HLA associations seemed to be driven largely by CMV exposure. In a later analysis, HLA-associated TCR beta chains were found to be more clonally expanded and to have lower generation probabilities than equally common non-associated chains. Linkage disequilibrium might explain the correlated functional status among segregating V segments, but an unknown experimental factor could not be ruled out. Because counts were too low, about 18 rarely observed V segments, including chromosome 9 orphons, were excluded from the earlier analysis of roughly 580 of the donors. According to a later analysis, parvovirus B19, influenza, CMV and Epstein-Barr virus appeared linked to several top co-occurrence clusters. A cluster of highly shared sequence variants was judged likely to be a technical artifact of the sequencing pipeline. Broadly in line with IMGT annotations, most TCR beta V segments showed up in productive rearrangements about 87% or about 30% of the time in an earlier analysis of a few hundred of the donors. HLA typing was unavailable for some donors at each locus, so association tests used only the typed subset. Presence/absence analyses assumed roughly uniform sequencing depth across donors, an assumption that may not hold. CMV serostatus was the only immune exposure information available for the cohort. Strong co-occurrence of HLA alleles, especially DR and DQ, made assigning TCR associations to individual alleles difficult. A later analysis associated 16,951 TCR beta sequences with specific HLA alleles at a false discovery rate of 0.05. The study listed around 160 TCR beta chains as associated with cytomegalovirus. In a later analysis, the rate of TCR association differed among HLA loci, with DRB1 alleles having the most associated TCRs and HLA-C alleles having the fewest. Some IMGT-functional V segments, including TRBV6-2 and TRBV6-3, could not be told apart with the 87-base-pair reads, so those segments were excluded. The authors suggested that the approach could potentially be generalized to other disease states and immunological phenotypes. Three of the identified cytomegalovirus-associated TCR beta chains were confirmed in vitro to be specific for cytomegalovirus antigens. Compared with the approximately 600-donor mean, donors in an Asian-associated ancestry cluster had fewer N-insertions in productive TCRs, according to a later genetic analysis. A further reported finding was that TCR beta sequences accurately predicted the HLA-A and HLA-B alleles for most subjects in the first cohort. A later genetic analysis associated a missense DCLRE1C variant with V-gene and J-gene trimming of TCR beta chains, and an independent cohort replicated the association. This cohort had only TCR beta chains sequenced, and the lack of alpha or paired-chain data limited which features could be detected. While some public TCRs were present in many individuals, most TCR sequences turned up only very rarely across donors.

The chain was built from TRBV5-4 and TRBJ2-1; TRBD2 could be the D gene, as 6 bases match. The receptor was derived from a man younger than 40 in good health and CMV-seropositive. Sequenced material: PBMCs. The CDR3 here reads CASSLLGRASRNEQFF. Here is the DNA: TGTGCCAGCAGCTTGCTCGGGAGAGCCTCTAGGAATGAGCAGTTCTTC.